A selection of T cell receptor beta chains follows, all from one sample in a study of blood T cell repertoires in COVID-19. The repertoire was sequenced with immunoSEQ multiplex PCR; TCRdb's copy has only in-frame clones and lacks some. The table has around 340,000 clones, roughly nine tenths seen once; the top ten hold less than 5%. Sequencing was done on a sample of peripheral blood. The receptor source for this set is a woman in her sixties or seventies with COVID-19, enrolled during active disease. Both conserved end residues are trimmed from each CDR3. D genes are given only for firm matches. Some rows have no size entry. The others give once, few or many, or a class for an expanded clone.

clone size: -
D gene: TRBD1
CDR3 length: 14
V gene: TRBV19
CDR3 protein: ASSPQGIGYNSPLH

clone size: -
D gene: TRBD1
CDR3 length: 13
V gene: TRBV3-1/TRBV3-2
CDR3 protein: ASSQTTGGAGGYT

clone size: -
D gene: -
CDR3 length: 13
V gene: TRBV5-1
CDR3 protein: ASSLGQVNSYEQY

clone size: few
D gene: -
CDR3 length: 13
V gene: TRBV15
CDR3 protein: ATSRDEAGNYGYT

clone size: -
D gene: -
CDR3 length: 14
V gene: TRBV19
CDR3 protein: ASSIARRGRATEAF

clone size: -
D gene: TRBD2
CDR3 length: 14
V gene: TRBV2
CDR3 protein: ASRVKPGLGVGELF

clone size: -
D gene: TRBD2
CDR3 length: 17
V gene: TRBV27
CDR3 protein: ASSLRGGVLAGVKNIQY

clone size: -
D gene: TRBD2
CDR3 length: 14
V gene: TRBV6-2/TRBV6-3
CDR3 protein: ASSSGGAGNQETQY

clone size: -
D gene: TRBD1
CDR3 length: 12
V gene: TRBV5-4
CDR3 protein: ASSQTGVGYGYT

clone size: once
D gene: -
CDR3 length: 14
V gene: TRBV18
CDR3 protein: ASSETVGSLNEKLF

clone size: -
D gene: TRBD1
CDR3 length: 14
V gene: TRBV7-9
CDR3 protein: ASSRGSGTANEKLF

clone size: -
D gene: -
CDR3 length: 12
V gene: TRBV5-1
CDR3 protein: ASSLPSDSYEQY

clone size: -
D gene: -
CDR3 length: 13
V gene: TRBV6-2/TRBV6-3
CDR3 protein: ASIPGRGINEKLF

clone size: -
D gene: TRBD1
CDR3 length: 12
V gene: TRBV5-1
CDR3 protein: ASSLTGDSVEQY

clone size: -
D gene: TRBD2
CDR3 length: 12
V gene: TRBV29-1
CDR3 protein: SVDSGGPYNEQF

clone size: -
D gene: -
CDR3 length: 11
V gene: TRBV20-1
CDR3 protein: SASGQPGGGYT

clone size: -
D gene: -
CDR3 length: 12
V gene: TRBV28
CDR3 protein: ASRTAGKIAEAF

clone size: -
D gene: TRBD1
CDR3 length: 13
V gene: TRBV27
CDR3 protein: ASKKTGDHNQPQH

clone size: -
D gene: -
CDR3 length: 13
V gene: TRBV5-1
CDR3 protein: ASSLDRANNSPLH

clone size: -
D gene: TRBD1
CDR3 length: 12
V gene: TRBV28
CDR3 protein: ASSQGQVTYEQY

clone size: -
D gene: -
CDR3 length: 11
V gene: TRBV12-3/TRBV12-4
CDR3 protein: ASRRRQEGGYT

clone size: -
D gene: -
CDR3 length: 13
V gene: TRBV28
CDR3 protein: ASSFGQSSYNEQF

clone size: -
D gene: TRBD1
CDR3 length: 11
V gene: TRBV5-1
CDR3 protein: ASSLSGGNGYT

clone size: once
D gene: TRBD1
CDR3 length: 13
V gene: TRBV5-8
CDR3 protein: ASTTGQGYTGELF

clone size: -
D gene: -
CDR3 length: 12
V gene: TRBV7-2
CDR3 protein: ASSLGHYLTEAF

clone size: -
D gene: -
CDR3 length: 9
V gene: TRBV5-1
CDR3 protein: ASSAEETQY

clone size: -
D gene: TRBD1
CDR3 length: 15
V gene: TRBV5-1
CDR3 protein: ASSLGLTGTGKEKLF

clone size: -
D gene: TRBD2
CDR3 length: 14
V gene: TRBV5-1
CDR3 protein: ASSTGLAGFTDTQY

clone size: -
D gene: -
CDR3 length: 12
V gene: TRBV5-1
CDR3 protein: ASSLQSSNTEAF

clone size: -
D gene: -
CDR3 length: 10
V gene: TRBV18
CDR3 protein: ATAAQGTEAF

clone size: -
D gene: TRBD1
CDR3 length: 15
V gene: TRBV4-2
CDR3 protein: ASSLGTGGFLNEKLF

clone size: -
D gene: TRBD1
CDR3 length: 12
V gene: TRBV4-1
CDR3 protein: ASRKDRANTEAF

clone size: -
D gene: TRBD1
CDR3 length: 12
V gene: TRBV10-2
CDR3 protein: ASSEQGETNTQY

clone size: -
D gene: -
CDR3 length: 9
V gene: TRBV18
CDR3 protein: ASSDQETQY

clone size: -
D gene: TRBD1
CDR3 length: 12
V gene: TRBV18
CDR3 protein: ASSPDPDRAEAF

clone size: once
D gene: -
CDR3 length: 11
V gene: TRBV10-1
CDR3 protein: ASSDSTTGELF

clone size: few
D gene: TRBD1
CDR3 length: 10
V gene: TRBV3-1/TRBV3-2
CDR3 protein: ASNTGVTEAF

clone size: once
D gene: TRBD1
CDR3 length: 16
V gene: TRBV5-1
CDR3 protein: ASSSKIGQGQENYGYT

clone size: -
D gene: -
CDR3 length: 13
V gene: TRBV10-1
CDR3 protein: ASSESKSGDTEAF

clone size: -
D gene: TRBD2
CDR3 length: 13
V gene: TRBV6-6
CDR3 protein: ASSYSSGGRDTQY

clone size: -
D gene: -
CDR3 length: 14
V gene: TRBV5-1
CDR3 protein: ASSLAQDPWGHEQF

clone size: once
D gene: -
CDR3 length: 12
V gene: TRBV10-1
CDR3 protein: ASSDGEGYETQY

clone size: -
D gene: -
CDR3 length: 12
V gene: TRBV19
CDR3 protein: ATLDRISGNTIY

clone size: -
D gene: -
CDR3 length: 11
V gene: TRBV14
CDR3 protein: ASSLGAGQPQH

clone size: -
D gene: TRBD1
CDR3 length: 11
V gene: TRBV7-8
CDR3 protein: ASSPTGVYGYT

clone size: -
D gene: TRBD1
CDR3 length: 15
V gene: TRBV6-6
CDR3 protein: ASSHGQGATGANVLT

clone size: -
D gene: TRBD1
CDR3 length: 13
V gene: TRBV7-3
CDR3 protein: ASSSRGRRDYGYT

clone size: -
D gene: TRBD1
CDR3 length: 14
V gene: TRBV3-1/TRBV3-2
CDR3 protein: ASSLYSGTGGSPLH

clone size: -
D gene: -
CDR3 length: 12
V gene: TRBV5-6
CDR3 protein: ASSLGTVSYEQY

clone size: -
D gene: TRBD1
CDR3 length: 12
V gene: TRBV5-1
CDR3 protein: ASSLDRGTYEQY

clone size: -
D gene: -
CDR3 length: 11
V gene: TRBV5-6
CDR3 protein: ASSLARGGGYT

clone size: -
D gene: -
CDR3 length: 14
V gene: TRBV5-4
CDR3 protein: ASSPAASLYQETQY

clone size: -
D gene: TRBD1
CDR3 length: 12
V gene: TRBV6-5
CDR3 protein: ASSPGQSNEKLF

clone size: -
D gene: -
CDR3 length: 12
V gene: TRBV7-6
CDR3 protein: ASSLRESSYEQY

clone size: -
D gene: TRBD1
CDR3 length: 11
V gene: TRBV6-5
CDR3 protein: ASKGQGAQPQH